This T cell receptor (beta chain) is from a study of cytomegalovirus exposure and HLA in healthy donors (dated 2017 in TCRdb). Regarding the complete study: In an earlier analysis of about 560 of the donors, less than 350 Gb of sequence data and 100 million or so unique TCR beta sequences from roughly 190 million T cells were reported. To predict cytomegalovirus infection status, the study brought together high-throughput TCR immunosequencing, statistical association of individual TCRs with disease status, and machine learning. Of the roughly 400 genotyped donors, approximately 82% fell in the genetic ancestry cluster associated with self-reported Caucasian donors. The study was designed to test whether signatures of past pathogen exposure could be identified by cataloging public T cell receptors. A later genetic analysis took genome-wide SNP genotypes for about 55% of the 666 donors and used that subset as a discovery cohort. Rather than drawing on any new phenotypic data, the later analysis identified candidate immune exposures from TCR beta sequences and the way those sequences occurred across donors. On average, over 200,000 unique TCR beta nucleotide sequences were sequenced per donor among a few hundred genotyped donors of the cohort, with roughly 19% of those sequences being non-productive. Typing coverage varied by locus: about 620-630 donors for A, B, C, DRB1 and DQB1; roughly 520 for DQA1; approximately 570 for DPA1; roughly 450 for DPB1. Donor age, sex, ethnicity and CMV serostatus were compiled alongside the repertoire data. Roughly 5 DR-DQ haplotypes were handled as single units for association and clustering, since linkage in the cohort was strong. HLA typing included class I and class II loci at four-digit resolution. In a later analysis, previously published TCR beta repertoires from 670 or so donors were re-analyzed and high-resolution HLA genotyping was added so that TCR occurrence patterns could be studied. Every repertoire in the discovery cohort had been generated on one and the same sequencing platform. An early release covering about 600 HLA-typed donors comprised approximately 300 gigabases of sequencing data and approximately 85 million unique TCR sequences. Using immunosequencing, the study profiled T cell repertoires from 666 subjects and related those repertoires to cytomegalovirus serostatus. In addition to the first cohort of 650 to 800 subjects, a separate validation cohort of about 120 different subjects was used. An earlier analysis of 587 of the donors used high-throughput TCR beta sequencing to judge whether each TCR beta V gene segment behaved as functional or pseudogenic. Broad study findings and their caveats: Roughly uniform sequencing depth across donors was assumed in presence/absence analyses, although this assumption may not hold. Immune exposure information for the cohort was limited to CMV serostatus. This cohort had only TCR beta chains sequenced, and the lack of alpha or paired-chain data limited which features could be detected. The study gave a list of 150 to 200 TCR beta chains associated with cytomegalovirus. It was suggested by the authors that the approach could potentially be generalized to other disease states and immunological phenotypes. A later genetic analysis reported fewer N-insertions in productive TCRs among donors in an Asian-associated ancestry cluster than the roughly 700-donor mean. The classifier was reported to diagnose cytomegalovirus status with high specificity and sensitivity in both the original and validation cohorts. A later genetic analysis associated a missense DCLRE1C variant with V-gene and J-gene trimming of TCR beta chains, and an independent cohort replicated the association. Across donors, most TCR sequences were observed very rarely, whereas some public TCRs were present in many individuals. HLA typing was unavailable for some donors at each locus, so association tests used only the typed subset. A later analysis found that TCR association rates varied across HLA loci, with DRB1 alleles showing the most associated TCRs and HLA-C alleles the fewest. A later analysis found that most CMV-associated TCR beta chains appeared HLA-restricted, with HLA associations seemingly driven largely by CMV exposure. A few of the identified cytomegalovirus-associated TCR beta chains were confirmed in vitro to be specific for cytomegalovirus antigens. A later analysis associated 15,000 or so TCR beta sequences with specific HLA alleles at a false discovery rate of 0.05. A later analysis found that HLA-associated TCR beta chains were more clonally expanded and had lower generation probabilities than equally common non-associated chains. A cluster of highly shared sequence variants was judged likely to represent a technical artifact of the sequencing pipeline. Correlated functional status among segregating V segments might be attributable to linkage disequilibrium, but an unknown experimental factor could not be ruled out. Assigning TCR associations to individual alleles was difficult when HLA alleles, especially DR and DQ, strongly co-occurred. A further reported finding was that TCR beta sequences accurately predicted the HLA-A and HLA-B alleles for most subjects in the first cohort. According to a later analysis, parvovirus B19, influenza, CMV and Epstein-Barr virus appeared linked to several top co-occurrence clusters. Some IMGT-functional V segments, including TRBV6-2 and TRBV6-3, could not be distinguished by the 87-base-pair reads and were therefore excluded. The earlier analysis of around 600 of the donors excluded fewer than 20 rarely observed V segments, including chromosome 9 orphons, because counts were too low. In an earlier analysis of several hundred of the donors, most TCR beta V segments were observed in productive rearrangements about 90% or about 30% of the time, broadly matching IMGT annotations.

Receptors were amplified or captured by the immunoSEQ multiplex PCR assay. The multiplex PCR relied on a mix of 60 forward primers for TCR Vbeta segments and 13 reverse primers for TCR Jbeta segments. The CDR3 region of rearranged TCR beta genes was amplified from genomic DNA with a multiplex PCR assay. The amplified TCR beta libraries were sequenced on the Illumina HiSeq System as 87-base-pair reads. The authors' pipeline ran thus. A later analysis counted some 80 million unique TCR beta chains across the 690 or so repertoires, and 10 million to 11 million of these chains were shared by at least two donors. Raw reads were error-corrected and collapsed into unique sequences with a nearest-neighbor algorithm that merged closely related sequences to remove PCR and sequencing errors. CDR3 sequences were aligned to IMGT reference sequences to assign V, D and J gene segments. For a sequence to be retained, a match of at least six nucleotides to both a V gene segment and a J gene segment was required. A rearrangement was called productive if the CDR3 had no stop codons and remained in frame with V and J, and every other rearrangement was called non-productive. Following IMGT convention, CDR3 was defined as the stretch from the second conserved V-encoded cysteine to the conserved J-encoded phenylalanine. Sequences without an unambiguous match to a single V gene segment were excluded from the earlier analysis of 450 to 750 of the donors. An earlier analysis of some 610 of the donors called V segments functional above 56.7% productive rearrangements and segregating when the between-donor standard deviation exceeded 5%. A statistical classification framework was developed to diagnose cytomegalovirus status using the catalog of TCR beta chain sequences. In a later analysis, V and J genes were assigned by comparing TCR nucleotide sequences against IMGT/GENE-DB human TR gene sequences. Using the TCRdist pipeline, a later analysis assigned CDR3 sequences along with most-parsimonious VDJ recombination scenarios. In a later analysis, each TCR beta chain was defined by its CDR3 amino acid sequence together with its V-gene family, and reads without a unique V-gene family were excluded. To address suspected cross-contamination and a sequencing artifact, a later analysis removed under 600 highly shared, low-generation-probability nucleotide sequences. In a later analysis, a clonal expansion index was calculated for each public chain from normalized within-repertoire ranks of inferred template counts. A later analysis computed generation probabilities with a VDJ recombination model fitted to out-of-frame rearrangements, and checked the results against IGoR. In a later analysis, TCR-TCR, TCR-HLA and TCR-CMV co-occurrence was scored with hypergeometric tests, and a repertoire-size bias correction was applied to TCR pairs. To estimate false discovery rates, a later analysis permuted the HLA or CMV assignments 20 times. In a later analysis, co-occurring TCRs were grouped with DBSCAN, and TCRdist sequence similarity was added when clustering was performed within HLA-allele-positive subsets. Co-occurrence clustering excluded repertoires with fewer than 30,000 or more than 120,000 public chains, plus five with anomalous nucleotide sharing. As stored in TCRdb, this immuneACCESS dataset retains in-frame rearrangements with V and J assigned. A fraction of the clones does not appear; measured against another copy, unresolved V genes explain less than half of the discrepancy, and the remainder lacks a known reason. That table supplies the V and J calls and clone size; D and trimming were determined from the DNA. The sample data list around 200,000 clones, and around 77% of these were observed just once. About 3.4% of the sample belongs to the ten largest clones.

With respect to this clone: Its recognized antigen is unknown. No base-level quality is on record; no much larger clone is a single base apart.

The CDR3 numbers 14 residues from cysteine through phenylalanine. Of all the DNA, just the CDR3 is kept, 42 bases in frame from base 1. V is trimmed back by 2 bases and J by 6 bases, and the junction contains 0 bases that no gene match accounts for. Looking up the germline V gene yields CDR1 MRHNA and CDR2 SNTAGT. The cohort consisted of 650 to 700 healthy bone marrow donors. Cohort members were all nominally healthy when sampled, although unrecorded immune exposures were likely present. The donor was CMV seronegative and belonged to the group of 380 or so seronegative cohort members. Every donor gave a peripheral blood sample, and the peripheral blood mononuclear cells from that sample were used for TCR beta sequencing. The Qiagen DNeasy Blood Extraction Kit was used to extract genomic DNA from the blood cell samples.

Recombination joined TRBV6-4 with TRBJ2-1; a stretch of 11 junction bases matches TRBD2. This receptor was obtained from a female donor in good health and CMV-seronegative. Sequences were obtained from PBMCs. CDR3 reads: CASSDGTSGNEQFF. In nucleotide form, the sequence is TGTGCCAGCAGTGACGGGACTAGCGGCAATGAGCAGTTCTTC.